The next 20 T cell receptor beta chains were all read from a single sample in a study of early T cells in non-severe SARS-CoV-2 infection. Using its own MiXCR run on the 5' RACE reads, TCRdb lists one record per CDR3 protein. The profile shows approximately 47,000 distinct CDR3 sequences, around 6.4% of them singletons. The source material was whole blood, sampled at baseline. Receptors originate from an adult who was a healthcare worker with PCR-confirmed SARS-CoV-2 infection or an uninfected control (not recorded which).

This clonotype ranks as medium-sized (0.01 to 0.1%). The rearrangement links TRBV27 to TRBJ1-2, with D possibly matching TRBD1 (5 bases). Germline V lookup: CDR1 MNHEY, CDR2 SMNVEV (reference sequence). Trimming took off 0 bases at V and 4 bases at J, with 15 bases between the two ends. The CDR3 sequence is 16 residues long. The CDR3 region is CASSLSFSSRVYGYTF. As DNA, the CDR3 is TGTGCCAGCAGTTTATCGTTTTCATCCAGGGTCTATGGCTACACCTTC.

This clonotype was seen ten or more times. The chain uses TRBV9 and TRBJ2-1, with D hard to call. The CDR3 spans 12 residues. Germline CDR1 SGDLS, CDR2 YYNGEE. V was shortened by 3 bases and J by 8 bases, with 9 bases between the two germline ends. CDR3 in DNA: TGTGCCAGCAGCGGGCGGTCCGATGAGCAGTTCTTC. Translating it yields CASSGRSDEQFF.

This clonotype was seen ten or more times. The rearrangement links TRBV27 to TRBJ1-1, with 7 nucleotides matching TRBD1. With V trimmed by 6 bases and J by 6 bases, 13 bases remained unmatched. CDR3 length equals 15 residues. Germline loops: CDR1 MNHEY, CDR2 SMNVEV (reference sequence). DNA for the CDR3: TGTGCCAGCAGACAGGACAGGCGGAACCTCGCTGAAGCTTTCTTT. Its translation is CASRQDRRNLAEAFF.

This clonotype has at least ten counts. Possible read error: a much larger clone is one base away. The V and J genes are TRBV29-1 and TRBJ2-7; D assignment may be TRBD1 or TRBD2 (5 bases each). From germline, CDR1 is SQVTM and CDR2 ANQGSEA. Trimming stripped 6 bases from V and 2 bases from J, with 11 bases between. The CDR3 extends over 12 amino acids. The CDR3 sequence is CSVSEGTYEQYF. The CDR3 nucleotides are TGCAGCGTGTCTGAGGGGACCTACGAGCAGTACTTC.

The CDR3 bases are TGTGCCAGCAGCTTGGCCGGTAGTGCTGGAAACACCATATATTTT. Translation gives CASSLAGSAGNTIYF. The chain carries TRBV5-4 and TRBJ1-3, with D unclear. Trimming left V 0 bases short and J 2 bases short, with 9 bases between. Looked up from germline, CDR1 is SGHNT and CDR2 is YYREEE (reference sequence). The CDR3 is 15 residues long.

This clonotype was found many times. The V call is TRBV7-9, the J call TRBJ2-3; D ambiguous. The CDR3 has 15 amino acids. V was clipped by 5 bases and J by 5 bases, with 17 bases between them. Germline CDR1 SEHNR, CDR2 FQNEAQ (reference sequence). The DNA of the CDR3 is TGTGCCAGCAGCCCCCCCGGTCCTTGGGGAGATACGCAGTATTTT. Its protein is CASSPPGPWGDTQYF.

There are many counts of this clonotype. This chain uses TRBV28 with TRBJ2-2; D not resolved. The CDR3 contains 12 residues. V was pared by 5 bases and J by 6 bases, with 7 bases between. From germline, CDR1 is MDHEN and CDR2 SYDVKM. The CDR3 here is CASSLRPGELFF. In DNA form, the CDR3 reads TGTGCCAGCAGTCTCCGCCCCGGGGAGCTGTTTTTT.

Notes on this clonotype: Given a much more abundant clone one base away, this may be a read error. This chain joins TRBV28 and TRBJ2-7; D unresolved. CDR3 length equals 13 residues. The V end was cut by 4 bases, the J end by 5 bases, with 12 bases between. The germline V gene has CDR1 MDHEN and CDR2 SYDVKM. The CDR3 DNA reads as TGTGCCAGCAGTTCGGCACAGCAAAACGAGCAGTACTTC. The encoded protein is CASSSAQQNEQYF.

This clonotype occurred many times. The gene calls are TRBV20-1 and TRBJ2-7; 11 bases fit TRBD2. In germline, CDR1 is DFQATT, CDR2 SNEGSKA (reference sequence). Trimming cost V 5 bases and J 5 bases; bases outside gene matches: 8. This CDR3 is 14 amino acids long. CDR3 sequence: CSAPPRLAGNEQYF. The CDR3 nucleotides read TGCAGTGCTCCTCCTCGACTAGCGGGAAACGAGCAGTACTTC.

This clonotype was detected many times. The chain combines TRBV11-3 with TRBJ2-2; no reliable D call. The CDR3 covers 15 residues. CDR1 SGHNT and CDR2 YENEEA come from the germline V gene. Trimming left V 4 bases short and J 0 bases short, with 9 bases between. The DNA for the CDR3 is TGTGCCAGCAGCTCCGGTGCAGCGAACACCGGGGAGCTGTTTTTT. Protein: CASSSGAANTGELFF.

This sequence joins TRBV6-1 and TRBJ1-5, with D hard to call. Trimming cost V 4 bases and J 4 bases, with 8 bases left between them. The CDR3 contains 13 residues. Per the germline V gene, CDR1 is MNHNS and CDR2 is SASEGT. The CDR3, as DNA: TGTGCCAGCAGTGTGTCAGGTAATCAGCCCCAGCATTTT. Translation gives CASSVSGNQPQHF.

The chain combines TRBV7-6 with TRBJ2-7; tentative D call: TRBD1 (7 bases). In germline, CDR1 is SGHVS, CDR2 FNYEAQ. There are 18 residues in the CDR3. V lost 1 base to trimming and J lost 0 bases, with 19 bases between them. The CDR3 sequence: CASSLEAGGLRSSYEQYF. For the CDR3, the DNA is TGTGCCAGCAGCTTAGAGGCAGGGGGACTCAGGAGCTCCTACGAGCAGTACTTC.

This chain connects TRBV6-5 to TRBJ2-1; D is perhaps TRBD2 (5 bases). There are 16 residues in the CDR3. V was clipped by 8 bases and J by 0 bases, with 17 bases between them. Germline V gene data show CDR1 as MNHEY and CDR2 as SVGAGI. CDR3 DNA: TGTGCCAGCGGCTCAACTAGTGACTTCTCCTACAATGAGCAGTTCTTC. Residues: CASGSTSDFSYNEQFF.

Only a few counts were recorded for this clonotype. V usage is TRBV10-3 and J usage is TRBJ2-5, with D perhaps given as TRBD1 or TRBD2 (5 bases each). CDR1 is ENHRY, CDR2 SYGVKD, per germline. The V and J ends lost 8 bases and 3 bases respectively, with 13 bases between them. The CDR3 is made up of 13 amino acids. In DNA, the CDR3 is TGTGCCATCGGGGCGAGGGATAAAGAGACCCAGTACTTC. Translation gives CAIGARDKETQYF.

This clonotype occurred many times. The rearrangement joins TRBV12-3 or TRBV12-4 to TRBJ1-2; TRBD1 might be the D (6 bases). The CDR3 is 14 amino acids. The V end was cut by 5 bases, the J end by 3 bases, with 13 bases between. The CDR3 reads CASSNTGSDYGYTF. The CDR3 DNA reads as TGTGCCAGCAGTAACACAGGGTCTGACTATGGCTACACCTTC.

The chain joins TRBV7-3 to TRBJ1-1; tentative D call: TRBD1 (5 bases). V was shortened by 5 bases and J by 2 bases, with 9 bases between the two germline ends. Germline CDR1 reads SGHTA; CDR2 reads FQGTGA. The CDR3 has 13 residues. CDR3 nucleotides: TGTGCCAGCAGCAAGACAGTTAACACTGAAGCTTTCTTT. Its protein is CASSKTVNTEAFF.

The table lists this clonotype with a few counts. The chain couples TRBV3-1 to TRBJ2-3, with D perhaps TRBD1 (6 bases). Trimming cost V 0 bases and J 3 bases, with 13 bases left between them. This CDR3 has 16 residues. CDR1 and CDR2 from the germline V gene are LGHDT and YNNKEL (reference sequence). In nucleotides, the CDR3 is TGTGCCAGCAGCCAAGATGGGGGCGCGAGAACAGATACGCAGTATTTT. Residues: CASSQDGGARTDTQYF.

This clonotype was observed at least ten times. V usage is TRBV5-1 and J usage is TRBJ2-3, with D tentatively TRBD1 or TRBD2 (5 bases each). Trimming stripped 1 base from V and 2 bases from J, with 8 bases between. Germline V gene sequence: CDR1 SGHRS, CDR2 YFSETQ. The CDR3 totals 14 residues. The CDR3 coding sequence is TGCGCCAGCAGCTTGAGGGGACCCACAGATACGCAGTATTTT. Its protein product is CASSLRGPTDTQYF.

This clonotype appeared many times. V is TRBV7-3 and J is TRBJ2-1, with 7 nucleotides matching TRBD2. Unmatched junction bases numbered 6, after V lost 3 bases and J lost 4 bases. The CDR3 totals 15 residues. CDR1 and CDR2 from the germline V gene are SGHTA and FQGTGA. CDR3 region: CASSFLSAGYNEQFF. The CDR3 DNA is TGTGCCAGCAGCTTCTTATCAGCGGGGTACAATGAGCAGTTCTTC. The entire variable domain, with the rest obtained from reference TRBV7-3 and TRBJ2-1, is as follows: GAGVSQTPSNKVTEKGKYVELRCDPISGHTALYWYRQSLGQGPEFLIYFQGTGAADDSGLPNDRFFAVRPEGSVSTLKIQRTERGDSAVYLCASSFLSAGYNEQFFGPGTRLTVL.

The table lists this clonotype with a few counts. The J gene is TRBJ2-1, the V gene TRBV18; TRBD2 agrees at 13 bases. The CDR3 has 19 amino acids. Germline assignment: CDR1 KGHSH and CDR2 LQKENI. V lost 1 base, J lost 7 bases, and 13 bases stayed unmatched. The CDR3 sequence: CASSPLQGTGTSGNNEQFF. CDR3 in DNA: TGTGCCAGCTCACCACTTCAGGGAACCGGGACTAGCGGGAATAATGAGCAGTTCTTC.